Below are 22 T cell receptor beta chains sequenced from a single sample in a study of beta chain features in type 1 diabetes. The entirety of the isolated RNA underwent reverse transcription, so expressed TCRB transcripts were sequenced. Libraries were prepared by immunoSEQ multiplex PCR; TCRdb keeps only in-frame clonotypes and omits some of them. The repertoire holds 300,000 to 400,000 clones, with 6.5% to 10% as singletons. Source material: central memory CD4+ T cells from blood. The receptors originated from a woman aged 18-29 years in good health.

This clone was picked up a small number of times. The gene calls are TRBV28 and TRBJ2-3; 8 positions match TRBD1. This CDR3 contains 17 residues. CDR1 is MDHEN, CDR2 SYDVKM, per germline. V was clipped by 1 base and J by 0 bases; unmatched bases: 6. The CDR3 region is CASSLYPQGASTDTQYF. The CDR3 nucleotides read TGTGCCAGCAGTTTATACCCCCAGGGGGCTAGCACAGATACGCAGTATTTT.

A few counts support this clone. The CDR3 region has the DNA TGCGCCAGCAGCCAAGATCGGTGGAACCAAGAGACCCAGTACTTC. The encoded protein is CASSQDRWNQETQYF. The V and J genes are TRBV4-3 and TRBJ2-5; D is undetermined. The length of the CDR3 is 15 residues. V lost 0 bases and J 0 bases, leaving 8 bases between the germline ends. Germline V gene lookup returns CDR1 LGHNA and CDR2 YSLEER.

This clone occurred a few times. The CDR3 reads CASSSRSGWGTDTQYF. The CDR3 nucleotides are TGTGCCAGCAGTAGTCGGAGCGGTTGGGGCACAGATACGCAGTATTTT. The rearrangement joins TRBV27 to TRBJ2-3; D possibly corresponds to TRBD2 (5 bases). Germline lookup yields CDR1 MNHEY and CDR2 SMNVEV (reference sequence). The CDR3 spans 16 residues. V lost 5 bases to trimming and J lost 1 base, with 16 bases between them.

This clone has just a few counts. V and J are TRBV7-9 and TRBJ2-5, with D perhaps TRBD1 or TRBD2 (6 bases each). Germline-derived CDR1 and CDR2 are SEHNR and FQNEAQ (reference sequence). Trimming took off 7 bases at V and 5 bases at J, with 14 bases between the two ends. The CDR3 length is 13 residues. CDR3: CASIRGVTETQYF. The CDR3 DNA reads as TGTGCCAGCATAAGGGGGGTAACGGAGACCCAGTACTTC.

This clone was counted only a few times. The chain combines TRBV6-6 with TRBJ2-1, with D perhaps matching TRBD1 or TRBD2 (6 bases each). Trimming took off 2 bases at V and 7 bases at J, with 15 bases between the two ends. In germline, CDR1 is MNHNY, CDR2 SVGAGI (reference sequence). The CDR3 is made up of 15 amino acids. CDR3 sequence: CASSYEGGAFNEQFF. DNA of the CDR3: TGTGCCAGCAGTTACGAGGGGGGCGCCTTTAATGAGCAGTTCTTC.

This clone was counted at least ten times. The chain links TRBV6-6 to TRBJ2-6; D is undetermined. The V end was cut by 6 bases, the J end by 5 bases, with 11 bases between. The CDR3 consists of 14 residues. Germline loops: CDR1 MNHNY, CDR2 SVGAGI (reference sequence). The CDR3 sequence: CASSTVGRANVLTF. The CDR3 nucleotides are TGTGCCAGCAGCACGGTAGGCAGGGCCAACGTCCTGACTTTC.

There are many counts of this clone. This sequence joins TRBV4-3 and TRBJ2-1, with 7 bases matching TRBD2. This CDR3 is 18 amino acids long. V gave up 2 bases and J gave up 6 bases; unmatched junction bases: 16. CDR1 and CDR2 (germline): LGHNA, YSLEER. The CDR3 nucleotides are TGCGCCAGCAGCCAATGGGGCCTTCCAGTCGGGGGGAGCAATGAGCAGTTCTTC. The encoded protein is CASSQWGLPVGGSNEQFF.

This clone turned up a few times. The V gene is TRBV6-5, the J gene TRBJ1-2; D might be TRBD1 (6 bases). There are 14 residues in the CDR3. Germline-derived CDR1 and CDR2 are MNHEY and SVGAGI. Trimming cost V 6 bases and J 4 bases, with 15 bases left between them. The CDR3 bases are TGTGCCAGCAGGGAAGGACAGCGAGCCTATGGCTACACCTTC. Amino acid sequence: CASREGQRAYGYTF.

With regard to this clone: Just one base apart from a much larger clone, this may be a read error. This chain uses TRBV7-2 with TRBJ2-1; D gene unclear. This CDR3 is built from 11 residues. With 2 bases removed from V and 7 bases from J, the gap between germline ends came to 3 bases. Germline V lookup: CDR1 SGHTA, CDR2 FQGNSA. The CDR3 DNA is TGTGCCAGCAGCTTATTGAATGAGCAGTTCTTC. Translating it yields CASSLLNEQFF.

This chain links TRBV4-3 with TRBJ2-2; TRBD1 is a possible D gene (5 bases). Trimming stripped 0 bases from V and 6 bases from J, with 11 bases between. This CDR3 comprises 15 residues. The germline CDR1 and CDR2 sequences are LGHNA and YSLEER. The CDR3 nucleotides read TGCGCCAGCAGCCAAGAGGGGCCCTCGGCCGGGGAGCTGTTTTTT. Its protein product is CASSQEGPSAGELFF.

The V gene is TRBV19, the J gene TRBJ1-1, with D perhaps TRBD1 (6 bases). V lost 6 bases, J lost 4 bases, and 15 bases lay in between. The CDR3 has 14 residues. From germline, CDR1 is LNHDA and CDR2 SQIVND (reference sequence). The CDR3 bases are TGTGCCAGTAGGAAAGGGGGACGGGGCACTGAAGCTTTCTTT. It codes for CASRKGGRGTEAFF.

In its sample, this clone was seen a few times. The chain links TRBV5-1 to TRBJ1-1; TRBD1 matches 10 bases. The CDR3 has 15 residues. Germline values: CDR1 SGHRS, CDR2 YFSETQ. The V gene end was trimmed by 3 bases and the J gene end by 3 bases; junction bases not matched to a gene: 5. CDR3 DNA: TGCGCCAGCAGCTCGACAGGGGGCGCATACACTGAAGCTTTCTTT. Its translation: CASSSTGGAYTEAFF.

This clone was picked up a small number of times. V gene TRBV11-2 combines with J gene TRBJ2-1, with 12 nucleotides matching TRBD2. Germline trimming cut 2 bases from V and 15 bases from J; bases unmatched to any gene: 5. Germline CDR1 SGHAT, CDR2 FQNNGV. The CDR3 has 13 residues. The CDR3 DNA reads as TGTGCCAGCAGCTTATCGACTAGCGGGAGTGCGTTCTTC. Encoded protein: CASSLSTSGSAFF.

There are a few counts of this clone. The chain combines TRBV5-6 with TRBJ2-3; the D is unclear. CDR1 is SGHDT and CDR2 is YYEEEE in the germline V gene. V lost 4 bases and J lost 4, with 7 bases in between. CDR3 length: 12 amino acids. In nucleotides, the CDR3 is TGTGCCAGCAGCGAGCGTCCAGATACGCAGTATTTT. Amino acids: CASSERPDTQYF. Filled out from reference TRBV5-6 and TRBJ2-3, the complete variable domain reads DAGVTQSPTHLIKTRGQQVTLRCSPKSGHDTVSWYQQALGQGPQFIFQYYEEEERQRGNFPDRFSGHQFPNYSSELNVNALLLGDSALYLCASSERPDTQYFGPGTRLTVL.

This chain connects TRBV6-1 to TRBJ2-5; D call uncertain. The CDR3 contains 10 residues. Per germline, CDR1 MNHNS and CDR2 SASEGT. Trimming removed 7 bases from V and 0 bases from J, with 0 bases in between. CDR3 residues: CASNQETQYF. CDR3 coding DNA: TGTGCCAGCAACCAAGAGACCCAGTACTTC.

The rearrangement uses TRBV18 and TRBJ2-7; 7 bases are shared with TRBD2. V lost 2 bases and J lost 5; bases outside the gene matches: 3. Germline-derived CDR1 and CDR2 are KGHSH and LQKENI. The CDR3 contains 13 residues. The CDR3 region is CASSPGLGDEQYF. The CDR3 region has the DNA TGTGCCAGCTCACCAGGACTAGGAGACGAGCAGTACTTC.

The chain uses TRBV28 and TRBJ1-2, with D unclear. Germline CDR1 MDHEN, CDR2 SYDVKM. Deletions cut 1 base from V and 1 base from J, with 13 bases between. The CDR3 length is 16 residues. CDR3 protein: CASSLLVSGFNYGYTF. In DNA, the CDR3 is TGTGCCAGCAGTTTATTAGTCTCGGGGTTTAACTATGGCTACACCTTC.

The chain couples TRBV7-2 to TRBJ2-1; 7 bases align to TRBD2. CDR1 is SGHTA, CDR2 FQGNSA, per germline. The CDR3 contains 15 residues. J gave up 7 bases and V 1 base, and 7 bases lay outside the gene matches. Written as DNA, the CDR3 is TGTGCCAGCAGCTTAGACCCTAGCGGCACTAATGAGCAGTTCTTC. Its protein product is CASSLDPSGTNEQFF.

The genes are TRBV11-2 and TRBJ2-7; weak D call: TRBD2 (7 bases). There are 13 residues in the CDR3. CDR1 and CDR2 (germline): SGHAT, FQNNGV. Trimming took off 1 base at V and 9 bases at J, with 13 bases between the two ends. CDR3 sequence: CASSLAGGPVQYF. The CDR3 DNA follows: TGTGCCAGCAGCTTAGCCGGGGGGCCCGTGCAGTACTTC.

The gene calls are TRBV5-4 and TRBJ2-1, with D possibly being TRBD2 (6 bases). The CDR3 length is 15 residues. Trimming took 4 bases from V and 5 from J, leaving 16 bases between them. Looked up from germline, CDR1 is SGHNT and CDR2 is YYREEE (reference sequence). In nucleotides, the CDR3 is TGTGCCAGCAGCCCGCAGGCTAGCGTAAACAATGAGCAGTTCTTC. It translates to CASSPQASVNNEQFF.

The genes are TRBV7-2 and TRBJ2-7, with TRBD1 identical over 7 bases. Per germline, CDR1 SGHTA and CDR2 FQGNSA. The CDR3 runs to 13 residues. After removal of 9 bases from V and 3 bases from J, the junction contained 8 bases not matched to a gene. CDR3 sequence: CASGQALDYEQYF. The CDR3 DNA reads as TGTGCCAGTGGACAGGCGTTGGACTACGAGCAGTACTTC.

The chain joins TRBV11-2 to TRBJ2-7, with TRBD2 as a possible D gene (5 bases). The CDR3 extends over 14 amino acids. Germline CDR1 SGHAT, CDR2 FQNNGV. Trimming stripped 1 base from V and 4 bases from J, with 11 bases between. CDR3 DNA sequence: TGTGCCAGCAGCTTAGCGTCGGAGGAATACGAGCAGTACTTC. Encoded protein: CASSLASEEYEQYF.